This T cell receptor beta chain was retrieved from a study of blood T cells in healthy people across ages. Study findings and constraints: Because donor CMV status was unknown, expanded clonotype changes were possibly confounded. Estimates drawn from one million T cells were deemed to understate diversity. It was the long-lived donors that had more naive CD4+ cells and higher diversity than aged donors.

The donors, all healthy, were Caucasians living in Russia, aged about 6 to 100. In the case of this clonotype: Its antigen is not identified.

The second PCR ran about 6 to 11 cycles with a sample-barcoded 5' primer and J-beta primers. From the 5' RACE reads, TCRdb called clonotypes with MiXCR, one entry per CDR3 protein. The table records about 900,000 distinct CDR3 sequences, roughly 43% of them present only once. This receptor was taken from a man aged 25-45 years in good health. The material sequenced was blood.

The CDR3 loop reads CASLLDSISYNEQFF. CDR3 DNA sequence: TGTGCCAGCCTCCTAGACTCGATCTCCTACAATGAGCAGTTCTTC. The chain uses TRBV21-1 and TRBJ2-1. TRBV21-1 is reported as a pseudogene. CDR3 length: 15 amino acids.